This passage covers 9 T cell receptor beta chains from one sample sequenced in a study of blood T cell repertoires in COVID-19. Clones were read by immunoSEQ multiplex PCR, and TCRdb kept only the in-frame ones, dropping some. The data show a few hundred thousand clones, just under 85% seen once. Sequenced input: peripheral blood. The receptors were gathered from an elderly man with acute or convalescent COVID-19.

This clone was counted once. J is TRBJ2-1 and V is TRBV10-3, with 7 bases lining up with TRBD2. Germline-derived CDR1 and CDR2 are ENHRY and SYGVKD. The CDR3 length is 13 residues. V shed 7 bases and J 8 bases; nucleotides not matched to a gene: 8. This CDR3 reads CAINGRGEDEQFF. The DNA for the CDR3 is TGTGCCATCAACGGCCGGGGGGAGGATGAGCAGTTCTTC.

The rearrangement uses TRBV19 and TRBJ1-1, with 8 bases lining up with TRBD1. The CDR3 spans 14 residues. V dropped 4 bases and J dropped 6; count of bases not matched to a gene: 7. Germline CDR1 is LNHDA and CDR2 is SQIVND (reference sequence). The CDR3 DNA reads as TGTGCCAGTAGTACGCGGACAGGGAGGGCTGAAGCTTTCTTT. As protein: CASSTRTGRAEAFF.

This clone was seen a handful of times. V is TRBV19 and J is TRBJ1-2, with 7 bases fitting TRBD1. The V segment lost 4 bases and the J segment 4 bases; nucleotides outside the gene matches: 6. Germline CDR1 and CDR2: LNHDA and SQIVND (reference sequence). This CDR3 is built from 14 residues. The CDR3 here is CASSTQQGFYGYTF. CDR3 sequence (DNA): TGTGCCAGTAGTACTCAACAGGGGTTCTATGGCTACACCTTC.

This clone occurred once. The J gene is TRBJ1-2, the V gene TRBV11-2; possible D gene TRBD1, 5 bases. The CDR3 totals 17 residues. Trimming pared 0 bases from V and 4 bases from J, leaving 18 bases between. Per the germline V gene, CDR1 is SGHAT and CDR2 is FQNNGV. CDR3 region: CASSLDISQGGSYGYTF. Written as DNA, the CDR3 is TGTGCCAGCAGCTTAGATATATCCCAGGGAGGTAGCTATGGCTACACCTTC.

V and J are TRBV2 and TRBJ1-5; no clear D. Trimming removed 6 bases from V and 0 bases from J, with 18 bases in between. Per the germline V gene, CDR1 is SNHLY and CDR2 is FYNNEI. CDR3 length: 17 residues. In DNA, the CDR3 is TGTGCCAGCAGCGACACCCCTCACAGAAATAGCAATCAGCCCCAGCATTTT. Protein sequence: CASSDTPHRNSNQPQHF.

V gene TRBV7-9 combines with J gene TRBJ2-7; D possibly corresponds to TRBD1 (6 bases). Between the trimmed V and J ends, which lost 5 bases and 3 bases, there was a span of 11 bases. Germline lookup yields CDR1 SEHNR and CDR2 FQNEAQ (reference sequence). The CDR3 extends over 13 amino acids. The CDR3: CASSQGFLYEQYF. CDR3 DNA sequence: TGTGCCAGCAGCCAGGGGTTCCTCTACGAGCAGTACTTC. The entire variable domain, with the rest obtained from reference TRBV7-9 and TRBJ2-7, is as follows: DTGVSQNPRHKITKRGQNVTFRCDPISEHNRLYWYRQTLGQGPEFLTYFQNEAQLEKSRLLSDRFSAERPKGSFSTLEIQRTEQGDSAMYLCASSQGFLYEQYFGPGTRLTVT.

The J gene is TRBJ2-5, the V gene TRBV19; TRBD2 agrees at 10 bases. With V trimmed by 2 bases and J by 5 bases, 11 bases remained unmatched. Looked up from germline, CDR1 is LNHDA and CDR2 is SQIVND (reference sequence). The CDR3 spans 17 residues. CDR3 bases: TGTGCCAGTAGTATAAGGGCCAGCGGGAGGGCCTTTGAGACCCAGTACTTC. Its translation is CASSIRASGRAFETQYF.

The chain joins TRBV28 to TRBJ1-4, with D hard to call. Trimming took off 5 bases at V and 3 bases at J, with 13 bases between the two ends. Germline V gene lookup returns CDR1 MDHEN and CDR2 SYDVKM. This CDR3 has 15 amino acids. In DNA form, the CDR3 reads TGTGCCAGCAGTCCCCCTCCTAGATCTAATGAAAAACTGTTTTTT. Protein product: CASSPPPRSNEKLFF.

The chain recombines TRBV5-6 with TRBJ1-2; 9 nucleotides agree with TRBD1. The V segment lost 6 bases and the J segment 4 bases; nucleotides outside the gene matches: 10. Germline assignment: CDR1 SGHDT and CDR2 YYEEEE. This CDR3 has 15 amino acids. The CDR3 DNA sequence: TGTGCCAGCACCGGAGCGGGACAGGGAAGCTATGGCTACACCTTC. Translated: CASTGAGQGSYGYTF.